Below, one T cell receptor beta chain is given with its context. The data are from a study of T cell responses to AZD1222 COVID-19 vaccine. Germline V gives CDR1 SGHDT, CDR2 YYEEEE. V lost 0 bases and J lost 3; bases outside the gene matches: 3. This CDR3 comprises 16 residues. Some second doses came at about 4 weeks and others at about 12 weeks; these were pooled. Repertoires were generated with immunoSEQ multiplex PCR, while TCRdb's copy carries only in-frame clones and drops some. The sample shows 150,000 to 200,000 clones, 91% of them seen only once. The clonotype comes from an adult who received the AZD1222 COVID-19 vaccine. The V gene is TRBV5-6, the J gene TRBJ1-5, with 10 positions matching TRBD1. The source material was peripheral blood, sampled 28 days after the second AZD1222 dose. CDR3 coding DNA: TGTGCCAGCAGCTTGGGACAGGGGGCGGACAATCAGCCCCAGCATTTT. It translates to CASSLGQGADNQPQHF.